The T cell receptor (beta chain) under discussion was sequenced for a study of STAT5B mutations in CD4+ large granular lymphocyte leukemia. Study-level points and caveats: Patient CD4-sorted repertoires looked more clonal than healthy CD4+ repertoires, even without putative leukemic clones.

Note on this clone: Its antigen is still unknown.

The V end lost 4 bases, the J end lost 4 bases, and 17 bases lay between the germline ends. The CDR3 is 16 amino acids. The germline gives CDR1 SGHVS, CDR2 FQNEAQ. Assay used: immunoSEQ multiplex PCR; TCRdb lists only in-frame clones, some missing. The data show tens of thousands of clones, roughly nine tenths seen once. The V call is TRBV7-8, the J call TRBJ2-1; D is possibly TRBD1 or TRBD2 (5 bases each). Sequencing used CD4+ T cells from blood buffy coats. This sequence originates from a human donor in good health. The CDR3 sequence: CASSSREGTRYNEQFF. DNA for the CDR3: TGTGCCAGCAGCTCCCGTGAAGGGACCAGGTACAATGAGCAGTTCTTC.